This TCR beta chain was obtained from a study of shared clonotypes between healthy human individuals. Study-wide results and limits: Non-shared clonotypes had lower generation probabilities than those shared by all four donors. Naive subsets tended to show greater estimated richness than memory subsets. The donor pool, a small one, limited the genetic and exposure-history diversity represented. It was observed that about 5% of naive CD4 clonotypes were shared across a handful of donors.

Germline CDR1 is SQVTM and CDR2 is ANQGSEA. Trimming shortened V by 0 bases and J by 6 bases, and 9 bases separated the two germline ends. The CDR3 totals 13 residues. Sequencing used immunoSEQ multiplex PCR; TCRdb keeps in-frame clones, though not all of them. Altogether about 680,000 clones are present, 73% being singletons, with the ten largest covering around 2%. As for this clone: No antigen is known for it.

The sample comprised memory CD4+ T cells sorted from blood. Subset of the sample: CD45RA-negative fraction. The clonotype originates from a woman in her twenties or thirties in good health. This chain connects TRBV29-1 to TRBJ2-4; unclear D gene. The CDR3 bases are TGCAGCGTTGAAGATAACCTGAGAAACATTCAGTACTTC. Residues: CSVEDNLRNIQYF.